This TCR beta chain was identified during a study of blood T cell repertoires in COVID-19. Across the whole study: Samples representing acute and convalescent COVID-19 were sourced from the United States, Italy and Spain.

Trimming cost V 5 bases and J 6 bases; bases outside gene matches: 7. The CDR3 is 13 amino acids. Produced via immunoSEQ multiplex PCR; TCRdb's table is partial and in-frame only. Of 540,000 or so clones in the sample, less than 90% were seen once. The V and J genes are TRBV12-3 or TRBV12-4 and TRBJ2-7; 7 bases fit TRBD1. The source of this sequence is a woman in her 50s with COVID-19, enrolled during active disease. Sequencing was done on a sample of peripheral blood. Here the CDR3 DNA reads TGTGCCAGCAGTGCTACAGGGGTGGGCGAGCAGTACTTC. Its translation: CASSATGVGEQYF.